The rows below give T cell receptor beta chains drawn from one sample of a study of OX40 agonist ivuxolimab in advanced cancers. Profiled with immunoSEQ multiplex PCR; TCRdb holds only in-frame clones, not every one. The sample includes roughly 24,000 clones, more than 80% seen only once; the top ten take 34%. Sample: CD4+ or CD8+ T cells sorted from blood, taken in a trial of the OX40 agonist ivuxolimab. These receptors originate from an adult with an advanced solid tumor such as melanoma, head and neck, liver or kidney cancer. The CDR3 runs from the conserved cysteine through the conserved F or W. A D gene is named only where the DNA matches it firmly. Expanded clones are given a class, and other clones once, few, many or no size at all.

j_call: TRBJ2-7; d_call: TRBD1; v_call: TRBV6-5; clone_size: NA; cdr3_nt: TGTGCCAGCAGTTTGGGACAGGGAGAAGGCGAGCAGTACTTC; cdr3_aa: CASSLGQGEGEQYF
j_call: TRBJ2-5; d_call: NA; v_call: TRBV4-3; clone_size: few; cdr3_nt: TGCGCCAGCAGCCAAGATTGGCCAGGGCGAGGGAGAGAGACCCAGTACTTC; cdr3_aa: CASSQDWPGRGRETQYF
j_call: TRBJ1-2; d_call: NA; v_call: TRBV15; clone_size: NA; cdr3_nt: TGTGCCACCTCGGGGGGAAATAACTATGGCTACACCTTC; cdr3_aa: CATSGGNNYGYTF
j_call: TRBJ2-1; d_call: NA; v_call: TRBV19; clone_size: NA; cdr3_nt: TGTGCCAGTAGTATATCAGTGACTAGTAGGTACAATGAGCAGTTCTTC; cdr3_aa: CASSISVTSRYNEQFF
j_call: TRBJ1-2; d_call: NA; v_call: TRBV4-1; clone_size: NA; cdr3_nt: TGCGCCAGCAGGGGGGTGGGAAAAGGCTACACCTTC; cdr3_aa: CASRGVGKGYTF
j_call: TRBJ2-7; d_call: NA; v_call: TRBV5-6; clone_size: once; cdr3_nt: TGTGCCAGCAGCTTCGGAGGATACGAGCAGTACTTC; cdr3_aa: CASSFGGYEQYF
j_call: TRBJ2-3; d_call: NA; v_call: TRBV10-3; clone_size: NA; cdr3_nt: TGTGCCATCAGTTCCTCGGACCTAACCAGCACAGATACGCAGTATTTT; cdr3_aa: CAISSSDLTSTDTQYF
j_call: TRBJ2-5; d_call: TRBD1; v_call: TRBV27; clone_size: NA; cdr3_nt: TGTGCCAGCAGTCTTGCCAGGGGGCTTATTGAGACCCAGTACTTC; cdr3_aa: CASSLARGLIETQYF
j_call: TRBJ1-2; d_call: NA; v_call: TRBV5-1; clone_size: medium-sized; cdr3_nt: TGCGCCAGCAAGGGAACGTCCCTCGAAGATCCGAACTATGGCTACACCTTC; cdr3_aa: CASKGTSLEDPNYGYTF
j_call: TRBJ1-1; d_call: NA; v_call: TRBV7-9; clone_size: NA; cdr3_nt: TGTGCCAGCAGCTTAGGGCAGTACACTGAAGCTTTCTTT; cdr3_aa: CASSLGQYTEAFF
j_call: TRBJ2-7; d_call: TRBD2; v_call: TRBV2; clone_size: NA; cdr3_nt: TGTGCCAGCAGTGAAGCGCGTCTAGCGGCTGGGGGCGAGCAGTACTTC; cdr3_aa: CASSEARLAAGGEQYF
j_call: TRBJ2-5; d_call: TRBD1; v_call: TRBV11-2; clone_size: NA; cdr3_nt: TGTGCCAGCAGCCTGGACAGGCAAGAGACCCAGTACTTC; cdr3_aa: CASSLDRQETQYF
j_call: TRBJ1-1; d_call: NA; v_call: TRBV29-1; clone_size: few; cdr3_nt: TGCAGCGTTGTCGGAGCCATGAACACTGAAGCTTTCTTT; cdr3_aa: CSVVGAMNTEAFF
j_call: TRBJ2-1; d_call: NA; v_call: TRBV7-9; clone_size: NA; cdr3_nt: TGTGCCAGCAGCTTAGATACCTACAATGAGCAGTTCTTC; cdr3_aa: CASSLDTYNEQFF
j_call: TRBJ2-2; d_call: TRBD2; v_call: TRBV11-2; clone_size: NA; cdr3_nt: TGTGCCAGCAGCTCCGGACTAGCGGCCACCGGGGAGCTGTTTTTT; cdr3_aa: CASSSGLAATGELFF
j_call: TRBJ1-4; d_call: NA; v_call: TRBV4-2; clone_size: NA; cdr3_nt: TGTGCCAGCAGCCAAGAAGTTCGTGGCAATGAAAAACTGTTTTTT; cdr3_aa: CASSQEVRGNEKLFF
j_call: TRBJ2-1; d_call: NA; v_call: TRBV6-5; clone_size: once; cdr3_nt: TGTGCCAGCAGTTACTCGAACAACAATGAGCAGTTCTTC; cdr3_aa: CASSYSNNNEQFF
j_call: TRBJ2-2; d_call: TRBD1; v_call: TRBV7-9; clone_size: NA; cdr3_nt: TGTGCCAGCAGCGCAATGGGACAGGGGGCGGCCGGGGAGCTGTTTTTT; cdr3_aa: CASSAMGQGAAGELFF
j_call: TRBJ1-5; d_call: NA; v_call: TRBV2; clone_size: NA; cdr3_nt: TGTGCCAGCAGTGGAGGACAGTCGATTCAGCCCCAGCATTTT; cdr3_aa: CASSGGQSIQPQHF
j_call: TRBJ2-2; d_call: TRBD2; v_call: TRBV6-6; clone_size: NA; cdr3_nt: TGTGCCAGCAGGCCTAGGACTAGTGGGACCGGGGAGCTGTTTTTT; cdr3_aa: CASRPRTSGTGELFF
j_call: TRBJ2-5; d_call: NA; v_call: TRBV4-3; clone_size: NA; cdr3_nt: TGCGCCAGCAGCCAAGATTACTCCGGGGAGACCCAGTACTTC; cdr3_aa: CASSQDYSGETQYF
j_call: TRBJ2-4; d_call: NA; v_call: TRBV11-3; clone_size: NA; cdr3_nt: TGTGCCAGCAGCTCCCGGGATTCCAAAAACATTCAGTACTTC; cdr3_aa: CASSSRDSKNIQYF
j_call: TRBJ2-7; d_call: TRBD1; v_call: TRBV6-6; clone_size: few; cdr3_nt: TGTGCCAGCAGTTACAGGGGGCGCAGCGACGAGCAGTACTTC; cdr3_aa: CASSYRGRSDEQYF
j_call: TRBJ2-2; d_call: NA; v_call: TRBV5-3; clone_size: NA; cdr3_nt: TGTGCCAGAAGCTTACGACAGAGGCCGAACACCGGGGAGCTGTTTTTT; cdr3_aa: CARSLRQRPNTGELFF
j_call: TRBJ2-5; d_call: NA; v_call: TRBV7-9; clone_size: once; cdr3_nt: TGTGCCAGCAGCCCCCGGTGGGAAGCCCAGTACTTC; cdr3_aa: CASSPRWEAQYF
j_call: TRBJ2-3; d_call: TRBD2; v_call: TRBV6-6; clone_size: NA; cdr3_nt: TGTGCCAGCAGTTACTCTAGCGGGGGTCCCACAGATACGCAGTATTTT; cdr3_aa: CASSYSSGGPTDTQYF
j_call: TRBJ1-3; d_call: NA; v_call: TRBV30; clone_size: NA; cdr3_nt: TGTGCCTGGAGTGTTTGGGGATATGGAAACACCATATATTTT; cdr3_aa: CAWSVWGYGNTIYF
j_call: TRBJ1-1; d_call: NA; v_call: TRBV19; clone_size: once; cdr3_nt: TGTGCCAGTAGTATTTCCTCCTTCACTGAAGCTTTCTTT; cdr3_aa: CASSISSFTEAFF
j_call: TRBJ2-7; d_call: NA; v_call: TRBV9; clone_size: NA; cdr3_nt: TGTGCCAGCAGCGTAGCTACGACGGGGAACCGCTACGAGCAGTACTTC; cdr3_aa: CASSVATTGNRYEQYF
j_call: TRBJ1-2; d_call: NA; v_call: TRBV2; clone_size: NA; cdr3_nt: TGTGCCAGCAGTGTTAACAGCTATGGCTACACCTTC; cdr3_aa: CASSVNSYGYTF
j_call: TRBJ2-3; d_call: NA; v_call: TRBV19; clone_size: NA; cdr3_nt: TGTGCCAGTAGTGGGGATAGCACAGATACGCAGTATTTT; cdr3_aa: CASSGDSTDTQYF